The 6 T cell receptor beta chains listed next were all sequenced from one sample in a study of cytomegalovirus exposure and HLA in healthy donors. PCR primers comprised 60 Vbeta and 13 Jbeta primers. Clones were sequenced by immunoSEQ multiplex PCR, and TCRdb holds only the in-frame ones, with some missing. The table has around 37,000 clones, roughly 80% seen once. Sequencing was carried out using PBMCs. These receptors were collected from a woman aged 18-35 years in good health and CMV-seropositive.

The chain carries TRBV19 and TRBJ1-5, with unresolved D. CDR1 is LNHDA and CDR2 is SQIVND in the germline V gene (reference sequence). The CDR3 contains 15 residues. V was shortened by 5 bases and J by 0 bases, with 11 bases between the two germline ends. The CDR3 loop reads CASSFQRGSNQPQHF. The CDR3 DNA is TGTGCCAGTAGTTTCCAGAGAGGTAGCAATCAGCCCCAGCATTTT.

Only a few counts were recorded for this clone. The chain uses TRBV5-5 and TRBJ2-3; a weak D match, TRBD2 (5 bases). V was shortened by 0 bases and J by 5 bases, with 16 bases between the two germline ends. Germline CDR1 is SGHKS and CDR2 is YYEKEE (reference sequence). The CDR3 totals 16 residues. The CDR3 region has the DNA TGTGCCAGCAGCTTGGGTAATTCGGGGTATATAGATACGCAGTATTTT. Its protein is CASSLGNSGYIDTQYF.

The rearrangement joins TRBV28 to TRBJ1-5; no firm D call. This CDR3 contains 16 residues. CDR1 is MDHEN, CDR2 SYDVKM, per germline. V was clipped by 2 bases and J by 3 bases, with 14 bases between them. CDR3 loop: CASSLLSAGINQPQHF. The CDR3 DNA follows: TGTGCCAGCAGTTTACTATCAGCAGGAATCAATCAGCCCCAGCATTTT. Drawing the rest from reference TRBV28 and TRBJ1-5, the complete variable domain is DVKVTQSSRYLVKRTGEKVFLECVQDMDHENMFWYRQDPGLGLRLIYFSYDVKMKEKGDIPEGYSVSREKKERFSLILESASTNQTSMYLCASSLLSAGINQPQHFGDGTRLSIL.

V is TRBV4-3 and J is TRBJ1-1; D is ambiguous. The CDR3 length is 15 residues. Per germline, CDR1 LGHNA and CDR2 YSLEER. The V end lost 4 bases, the J end lost 1 base, and 13 bases lay between the germline ends. The CDR3 DNA reads TGCGCCAGCAGCCTCTCACCTGGCACGAACACTGAAGCTTTCTTT. Encoded protein: CASSLSPGTNTEAFF.

V usage is TRBV7-2 and J usage is TRBJ1-2; D is perhaps TRBD1 (6 bases). CDR1 is SGHTA, CDR2 FQGNSA, per germline. With 4 bases removed from V and 1 base from J, the gap between germline ends came to 16 bases. This CDR3 region has 16 residues. CDR3 sequence (DNA): TGTGCCAGCAGCTACCTAGGGGGGGCGGATAACTATGGCTACACCTTC. Protein: CASSYLGGADNYGYTF.

V and J are TRBV7-9 and TRBJ2-1; 7 bases match TRBD1. The CDR3 loop spans 15 amino acids. Unmatched junction bases numbered 7, after V lost 2 bases and J lost 6 bases. Germline V gene data show CDR1 as SEHNR and CDR2 as FQNEAQ (reference sequence). The CDR3 spells CASSLKTGKGNEQFF. The CDR3 nucleotides read TGTGCCAGCAGCTTAAAGACAGGGAAGGGCAATGAGCAGTTCTTC.